These T cell receptor beta chains were read from a single sample in a study of technical replicates of blood from a handful of donors. Sequencing was performed with immunoSEQ multiplex PCR; in TCRdb, only in-frame clones are kept and a portion is missing. The profile shows about 93,000 clones, roughly 96% of them singletons. Specimen: T cells isolated from PBMCs. The receptor source for this set is a human donor in good health. Each CDR3 is given with its conserved first and last residue. D genes are given only for firm matches. Clone size, where shown, is once, few, many, or a class for clones that have expanded.

D gene,clone size,V gene,J gene,CDR3 length,CDR3 protein,CDR3 DNA
.,.,TRBV14,TRBJ1-1,17,CASRQLNWGGMNTEAFF,TGTGCCAGCAGACAACTAAATTGGGGAGGGATGAACACTGAAGCTTTCTTT
.,.,TRBV19,TRBJ2-7,13,CASKGQRDYEQYF,TGTGCCAGTAAGGGTCAACGGGATTACGAGCAGTACTTC
.,.,TRBV14,TRBJ1-1,12,CASSQVGGEAFF,TGTGCCAGCAGCCAAGTGGGGGGTGAAGCTTTCTTT
.,.,TRBV23-1,TRBJ2-4,16,CASSPYRRVAKNIQYF,TGCGCCAGCAGTCCCTACAGGAGGGTAGCCAAAAACATTCAGTACTTC
.,.,TRBV14,TRBJ2-6,16,CASSQDLTNGANVLTF,TGTGCCAGCAGCCAAGATCTGACAAACGGGGCCAACGTCCTGACTTTC
TRBD1,.,TRBV25-1,TRBJ2-4,17,CASSEDGTGASKNIQYF,TGTGCCAGCAGTGAAGATGGGACAGGGGCGTCCAAAAACATTCAGTACTTC
.,.,TRBV5-1,TRBJ2-1,16,CASSLGLSLRASEQFF,TGCGCCAGCAGCTTGGGACTATCCCTTAGGGCCAGTGAGCAGTTCTTC
TRBD2,.,TRBV10-1,TRBJ2-7,14,CAGSERTRPYEQYF,TGCGCCGGCAGTGAAAGGACTAGACCTTACGAGCAGTACTTC
.,.,TRBV18,TRBJ1-3,15,CASSPQEGMFYTIYF,TGTGCCAGCTCACCACAAGAGGGAATGTTTTACACCATATATTTT
.,.,TRBV18,TRBJ2-1,16,CASSPPGTNQVGEQFF,TGTGCCAGCTCACCACCCGGGACAAACCAAGTAGGTGAGCAGTTCTTC
.,.,TRBV28,TRBJ1-2,19,CASSPITTSRDRSGYGYTF,TGTGCCAGCAGTCCCATTACCACGTCCAGGGATAGGTCGGGCTATGGCTACACCTTC
.,.,TRBV9,TRBJ2-2,15,CASSVGSSSTGELFF,TGTGCCAGCAGCGTAGGGTCGAGTTCCACCGGGGAGCTGTTTTTT
.,once,TRBV7-9,TRBJ2-7,13,CASSLEGPYEQYF,TGTGCCAGCAGCTTAGAGGGGCCCTACGAGCAGTACTTC
.,.,TRBV9,TRBJ2-1,14,CASSVPDYANEQFF,TGTGCCAGCAGCGTCCCAGACTACGCCAATGAGCAGTTCTTC
TRBD1,.,TRBV19,TRBJ2-7,15,CASSKIGTGIYEQYF,TGTGCCAGTAGTAAAATCGGGACAGGGATCTACGAGCAGTACTTC
TRBD1,.,TRBV6-1,TRBJ2-5,14,CASKTGGWGETQYF,TGTGCCAGCAAGACAGGGGGTTGGGGAGAGACCCAGTACTTC
.,.,TRBV6-1,TRBJ2-1,13,CASSEALRRVLFF,TGTGCCAGCAGTGAAGCGCTTCGCAGGGTGCTGTTCTTC
.,.,TRBV13,TRBJ1-2,15,CASSLWAATNYGYTF,TGTGCCAGCAGCTTATGGGCAGCCACTAACTATGGCTACACCTTC
TRBD2,.,TRBV15,TRBJ2-5,19,CATSRDQGRLAGGPETQYF,TGTGCCACCAGCAGAGATCAGGGGAGGCTAGCGGGGGGGCCGGAGACCCAGTACTTC
TRBD2,.,TRBV5-1,TRBJ2-3,18,CASSSGTSGGRSTDTQYF,TGCGCCAGCAGCTCTGGGACTAGCGGGGGACGGAGCACAGATACGCAGTATTTT
.,.,TRBV13,TRBJ2-7,14,CASSPQRVNYEQYF,TGTGCCAGCAGCCCCCAGCGGGTCAACTACGAGCAGTACTTC
TRBD1,.,TRBV6-6,TRBJ2-7,15,CASSLPGQRSYEQYF,TGTGCCAGCAGCCTCCCGGGACAGCGCTCCTACGAGCAGTACTTC
TRBD1,.,TRBV7-9,TRBJ2-5,16,CASSSDMGQIKETQYF,TGTGCCAGCAGCTCCGATATGGGACAGATCAAAGAGACCCAGTACTTC
.,.,TRBV2,TRBJ1-5,15,CASSEWRSSNQPQHF,TGTGCCAGCAGTGAATGGAGGAGTAGCAATCAGCCCCAGCATTTT
TRBD2,once,TRBV13,TRBJ2-5,17,CASSPRTSGTFGETQYF,TGTGCCAGCAGCCCTCGGACTAGCGGGACGTTCGGGGAGACCCAGTACTTC
.,.,TRBV6-1,TRBJ2-3,15,CASSESGHSTDTQYF,TGTGCCAGCAGTGAATCGGGACATAGCACAGATACGCAGTATTTT
TRBD1,.,TRBV27,TRBJ1-2,14,CASGRGRGNYGYTF,TGTGCCAGCGGTAGAGGCAGGGGGAACTATGGCTACACCTTC
.,.,TRBV14,TRBJ1-4,18,CASSLDIGVGSTNEKLFF,TGTGCCAGCAGCCTCGACATAGGGGTGGGATCTACTAATGAAAAACTGTTTTTT
.,.,TRBV5-1,TRBJ1-5,15,CASSLGQTSNQPQHF,TGCGCCAGCAGCTTGGGGCAGACATCCAATCAGCCCCAGCATTTT
TRBD1,few,TRBV4-1,TRBJ1-1,18,CASSQGFKAGTENTEAFF,TGCGCCAGCAGCCAAGGTTTCAAAGCCGGGACAGAGAACACTGAAGCTTTCTTT
.,.,TRBV7-8,TRBJ2-7,13,CASSLARGYEQYF,TGTGCCAGCAGCTTAGCGCGGGGCTACGAGCAGTACTTC
.,once,TRBV5-1,TRBJ2-2,15,CASSLALRVFGELFF,TGCGCCAGCAGCTTGGCCCTCCGCGTGTTCGGGGAGCTGTTTTTT
TRBD2,.,TRBV28,TRBJ2-1,18,CASDSPSSGRALGNEQFF,TGTGCCAGCGATTCACCTTCTAGCGGGAGGGCCCTCGGGAATGAGCAGTTCTTC
.,.,TRBV28,TRBJ1-2,14,CASSFRGPLYGYTF,TGTGCCAGCAGTTTTAGGGGCCCACTCTATGGCTACACCTTC
.,.,TRBV5-1,TRBJ2-2,15,CASSTSWEYTGELFF,TGCGCCAGCAGCACGAGTTGGGAGTACACCGGGGAGCTGTTTTTT
TRBD1,.,TRBV5-4,TRBJ2-7,19,CASSSTGTGATFFSYEQYF,TGTGCCAGCAGCTCCACCGGGACAGGGGCAACCTTTTTCTCCTACGAGCAGTACTTC
TRBD1,.,TRBV5-6,TRBJ2-7,14,CASSFRTGEHEQYF,TGTGCCAGCAGCTTCCGGACAGGAGAACACGAGCAGTACTTC
.,.,TRBV27,TRBJ2-7,15,CASSLVGGAAYEQYF,TGTGCCAGCAGTTTAGTAGGGGGAGCCGCCTACGAGCAGTACTTC
.,.,TRBV7-6,TRBJ2-7,15,CASSLGQGVRYEQYF,TGTGCCAGCAGCTTAGGGCAGGGTGTTCGCTACGAGCAGTACTTC
.,.,TRBV21-1,TRBJ2-7,15,CASSTRVRATYEQYF,TGTGCCAGCAGCACCCGGGTCAGGGCCACCTACGAGCAGTACTTC
TRBD2,.,TRBV13,TRBJ2-7,15,CASSRGGPSSYEQYF,TGTGCCAGCAGCCGCGGGGGGCCTAGCTCCTACGAGCAGTACTTC
TRBD2,once,TRBV7-9,TRBJ2-1,16,CASSLTGLDLYNEQFF,TGTGCCAGCAGCTTAACAGGACTAGACCTTTACAATGAGCAGTTCTTC
TRBD2,.,TRBV5-1,TRBJ2-7,15,CASSSSSGKGEKQYF,TGCGCCAGCAGCTCTTCTAGCGGGAAAGGGGAGAAGCAGTACTTC
.,.,TRBV10-3,TRBJ1-4,13,CAIAGQTNEKLFF,TGTGCCATCGCAGGACAGACTAATGAAAAACTGTTTTTT
.,.,TRBV4-1,TRBJ1-2,16,CASSQGQYGGDYGYTF,TGCGCCAGCAGCCAAGGTCAATACGGGGGTGACTATGGCTACACCTTC
TRBD1,.,TRBV25-1,TRBJ2-7,14,CARTGTGSFCEQYF,TGTGCCAGGACCGGGACAGGGAGTTTTTGCGAGCAGTACTTC
.,.,TRBV28,TRBJ1-2,13,CASRSGENYGYTF,TGTGCCAGCAGGTCAGGGGAGAACTATGGCTACACCTTC
.,.,TRBV5-4,TRBJ2-7,11,CASSSAYEQYF,TGTGCCAGCAGCTCGGCCTACGAGCAGTACTTC
TRBD2,.,TRBV11-3,TRBJ2-3,15,CASSSGTSGVYTQYF,TGTGCCAGCAGCTCCGGGACTAGCGGGGTGTATACGCAGTATTTT
TRBD1,.,TRBV28,TRBJ2-2,14,CATTYRGETGELFF,TGTGCCACCACTTACAGGGGGGAGACCGGGGAGCTGTTTTTT
TRBD1,.,TRBV28,TRBJ2-3,15,CASSGPGTATDTQYF,TGTGCCAGCAGCGGGCCCGGGACAGCGACAGATACGCAGTATTTT
TRBD1,once,TRBV18,TRBJ1-2,14,CASSGTGPNYGYTF,TGTGCCAGCTCAGGGACAGGGCCTAACTATGGCTACACCTTC